This passage covers 15 T cell receptor beta chains from one sample sequenced in a study of T-cell memory formation after mild COVID-19. TCRdb passed the 5' RACE reads through MiXCR, listing each CDR3 protein once. In the table there are approximately 400,000 distinct CDR3 sequences, approximately 24% of which are singletons. Input material: PBMCs or a T cell subset sorted from them (not recorded which). All receptors come from an adult woman who had mild COVID-19 (a few samples of this study predate the infection). Cell type and time point are not known.

The CDR3 sequence is CASSPGLAYTDTQYF. The CDR3 DNA reads as TGTGCCAGCAGCCCCGGGCTAGCCTACACAGATACGCAGTATTTT. The chain joins TRBV7-7 to TRBJ2-3; possible D gene TRBD2, 5 bases. CDR3 length equals 15 residues. The V end lost 5 bases, the J end lost 2 bases, and 14 bases lay between the germline ends. CDR1 is SSHAT, CDR2 FNYEAQ, per germline (reference sequence).

V usage is TRBV6-2 or TRBV6-3 and J usage is TRBJ2-7; D not certain. The germline CDR1 and CDR2 sequences are MNHEY and SVGEGT. Trimming removed 1 base at V and 2 bases at J, with 3 bases between. The CDR3 spans 12 residues. The CDR3 DNA sequence: TGTGCCAGCAGTTACTATACCTACGAGCAGTACTTC. Translating gives CASSYYTYEQYF.

This clonotype showed up just a few times. The genes are TRBV6-5 and TRBJ2-4; possibly TRBD2 for D (6 bases). Per the germline V gene, CDR1 is MNHEY and CDR2 is SVGAGI. V lost 5 bases to trimming and J lost 7 bases, with 21 bases between them. The CDR3 spans 16 residues. DNA of the CDR3: TGTGCCAGCAGTCAGTCGGGACTCGCCCGGGGGAACATTCAGTACTTC. This gives the protein CASSQSGLARGNIQYF.

This clonotype occurred many times. The chain links TRBV27 to TRBJ1-1; D is ambiguous. The V end lost 0 bases, the J end lost 5 bases, and 10 bases lay between the germline ends. The CDR3 is 14 residues long. Germline values: CDR1 MNHEY, CDR2 SMNVEV (reference sequence). CDR3 sequence (DNA): TGTGCCAGCAGTTTATCTCCGATGAGGACTGAAGCTTTCTTT. Translated, it gives CASSLSPMRTEAFF.

The chain uses TRBV29-1 and TRBJ2-1; D unclear. V lost 2 bases, J lost 4 bases, and 6 bases lay in between. Germline values: CDR1 SQVTM, CDR2 ANQGSEA. CDR3 length: 12 residues. CDR3 sequence: CSVEKKYNEQFF. For the CDR3, the DNA is TGCAGCGTTGAAAAGAAATACAATGAGCAGTTCTTC.

This clonotype was observed a few times. The V and J genes are TRBV5-1 and TRBJ1-1; 12 bases are shared with TRBD1. Germline values: CDR1 SGHRS, CDR2 YFSETQ. Losses at the gene ends were 7 bases for V and 1 base for J; bases not matched to a gene: 17. The length of the CDR3 is 19 residues. This CDR3 reads CASAVDVLGQGAGNTEAFF. CDR3 in DNA: TGCGCCAGCGCCGTTGATGTACTGGGACAGGGGGCTGGGAACACTGAAGCTTTCTTT.

The chain carries TRBV4-1 and TRBJ2-3; 11 bases are a match to TRBD2. Germline V gene data show CDR1 as MGHRA and CDR2 as YSYEKL. V shed 3 bases and J 5 bases; nucleotides not matched to a gene: 7. CDR3 length: 16 residues. As DNA, the CDR3 is TGCGCCAGCAGCCACGACGCTAGCGGGGGGCAAGATACGCAGTATTTT. It is translated as CASSHDASGGQDTQYF.

This clonotype was picked up a small number of times. The CDR3 DNA reads as TGTGCCAGCAGCCCGGACTCGTTCGTAGCCGGGGAGCTGTTTTTT. Translation: CASSPDSFVAGELFF. The rearrangement joins TRBV7-2 to TRBJ2-2; D is possibly TRBD2 (5 bases). V shed 5 bases and J shed 6 bases, with 16 bases lying between them. Germline V gene lookup returns CDR1 SGHTA and CDR2 FQGNSA. There are 15 residues in the CDR3.

The chain combines TRBV5-1 with TRBJ2-1; no reliable D call. The CDR3 contains 12 residues. V lost 4 bases to trimming and J lost 5 bases, with 7 bases between them. Germline CDR1 is SGHRS and CDR2 is YFSETQ. CDR3 coding DNA: TGCGCCAGCAGCCCCCAAAACAATGAGCAGTTCTTC. As protein: CASSPQNNEQFF.

This clonotype was seen only a few times. The chain uses TRBV20-1 and TRBJ2-3; D is perhaps TRBD1 or TRBD2 (5 bases each). V gave up 5 bases and J gave up 6 bases, with 15 bases separating them. Germline assignment: CDR1 DFQATT and CDR2 SNEGSKA (reference sequence). The CDR3 has 13 amino acids. The CDR3 DNA sequence: TGCAGTGCTCGGGACCCGCGATGGGATACGCAGTATTTT. This encodes CSARDPRWDTQYF.

This clonotype appeared a few times. V and J are TRBV7-6 and TRBJ1-2, with 8 bases lining up with TRBD1. The V and J ends lost 5 bases and 3 bases, in that order; junction bases with no gene match: 11. CDR3 length equals 16 residues. Per germline, CDR1 SGHVS and CDR2 FNYEAQ. The CDR3 is CASSDRTGPSYYGYTF. The CDR3 DNA reads TGTGCCAGCAGCGACCGGACAGGGCCTTCCTACTATGGCTACACCTTC.

The rearrangement joins TRBV6-1 to TRBJ1-2; weak D call: TRBD1 (6 bases). V shed 6 bases and J shed 6 bases, with 11 bases lying between them. Germline V lookup: CDR1 MNHNS, CDR2 SASEGT. CDR3 size: 12 residues. The CDR3 nucleotides read TGTGCCAGCAGAGAGGGGGGACATGGCTACACCTTC. It codes for CASREGGHGYTF.

This clonotype was picked up a small number of times. This sequence joins TRBV19 and TRBJ2-1; 10 nucleotides align to TRBD1. The CDR3 extends over 15 amino acids. V was pared by 4 bases and J by 5 bases, with 5 bases of the junction left unmatched. Germline CDR1 reads LNHDA; CDR2 reads SQIVND (reference sequence). DNA for the CDR3: TGTGCCAGTAGTAAGGGACAGGGGCTTGACAATGAGCAGTTCTTC. Residues: CASSKGQGLDNEQFF. Looking up the rest from reference TRBV19 and TRBJ2-1 gives the full variable domain: DGGITQSPKYLFRKEGQNVTLSCEQNLNHDAMYWYRQDPGQGLRLIYYSQIVNDFQKGDIAEGYSVSREKKESFPLTVTSAQKNPTAFYLCASSKGQGLDNEQFFGPGTRLTVL.

The table lists this clonotype with a few counts. This chain connects TRBV21-1 to TRBJ2-1; the table calls TRBD2, which could not be checked here. TRBV21-1 is given as a pseudogene. This CDR3 is built from 19 residues. The CDR3 loop reads CASTPREGTSGNVCNEQFF. The CDR3 DNA follows: TGTGCCAGCACCCCCAGGGAAGGGACTAGCGGGAACGTATGCAATGAGCAGTTCTTC.

V gene TRBV28 combines with J gene TRBJ2-7, with 9 bases that match TRBD1. This CDR3 spans 15 amino acids. Trimming took 2 bases from V and 6 from J; bases not matched to a gene: 8. Germline V CDR1 and CDR2: MDHEN, SYDVKM. CDR3 protein: CASSLPTLTGGEQYF. The CDR3 DNA is TGTGCCAGCAGTTTACCCACCTTGACAGGGGGCGAGCAGTACTTC.